This TCR beta chain was recorded in a study of T cells in Graves' hyperthyroidism and ophthalmopathy. From RNA transcripts, TCR beta CDR3 regions were amplified. HTBI primers were the set used in a first-round RT-PCR of the TCR CDR3. TCRdb re-called the multiplex PCR reads through MiXCR, storing one row per CDR3 protein. This sample has 550,000 to 850,000 distinct CDR3 sequences; 18% occur once, and the top ten carry around 17%. In this sample, this clonotype turned up many times. Its antigen is currently unknown. The study's findings and limits: Also found in blood were most expanded thyroid clonotypes above 0.001.

V was trimmed by 5 bases and J by 2 bases, leaving 17 bases between them. The CDR3 consists of 16 residues. Germline V CDR1 and CDR2: SGHTA, FQGTGA. This chain joins TRBV7-3 and TRBJ2-3; D might be TRBD1 (6 bases). Sequencing was carried out using blood. The receptor was isolated from a woman aged 45-60 years with Graves' hyperthyroidism that later progressed to Graves' ophthalmopathy. Here the CDR3 reads CASSATDSALTDTQYF. The CDR3 coding sequence is TGTGCCAGCAGCGCCACGGACAGTGCCCTCACAGATACGCAGTATTTT.